Listed below are T cell receptor beta chains from one sample, sequenced in a study of shared clonotypes between healthy human individuals. Here immunoSEQ multiplex PCR was the method, and the copy in TCRdb shows in-frame clones only, minus some. There are about 1,500,000 clones in the sample; around 97% occur only once, and approximately 1.1% lies in the top ten. Sample: naive CD4+ T cells sorted from blood. The receptors shown here come from a man under 40 in good health. The CDR3 runs from the conserved cysteine through the conserved F or W. A D gene is named only where the DNA matches it firmly. Only part of the rows carry a size: once, few, many, or a class if the clone is expanded.

CDR3nt: TGTGCCAGCAGCCCACTTCCTGAGTATCCCCAGCATTTT
CDR3aa: CASSPLPEYPQHF
j_gene: TRBJ1-5
abundance: -
d_gene: -
v_gene: TRBV5-5

CDR3nt: TGTGCCAGCAGCGTAGCAGGGGGAGATTACAATGAGCAGTTCTTC
CDR3aa: CASSVAGGDYNEQFF
j_gene: TRBJ2-1
abundance: -
d_gene: TRBD1
v_gene: TRBV9

CDR3nt: TGCGCCAGCAGCGCAACAGGGTTCAATGAGCAGTTCTTC
CDR3aa: CASSATGFNEQFF
j_gene: TRBJ2-1
abundance: once
d_gene: -
v_gene: TRBV5-1

CDR3nt: TGCGCCAGCAGCTTAGACCAACCCTACAATGAGCAGTTCTTC
CDR3aa: CASSLDQPYNEQFF
j_gene: TRBJ2-1
abundance: -
d_gene: -
v_gene: TRBV5-1

CDR3nt: TGTGCCAGCAGCTTGAATCGGGCAGATACGCAGTATTTT
CDR3aa: CASSLNRADTQYF
j_gene: TRBJ2-3
abundance: -
d_gene: -
v_gene: TRBV5-8

CDR3nt: TGTGCCAGCAGCTTACTCTCAGTCTACAATGAGCAGTTCTTC
CDR3aa: CASSLLSVYNEQFF
j_gene: TRBJ2-1
abundance: -
d_gene: -
v_gene: TRBV7-2

CDR3nt: TGTGCCGCCTCCTTGGAGGAGGGCCTATTTACCGGGGAGCTGTTTTTT
CDR3aa: CAASLEEGLFTGELFF
j_gene: TRBJ2-2
abundance: -
d_gene: -
v_gene: TRBV6-6

CDR3nt: TGTGCCAGCAGTGAGGAGGACACCTACACTGAAGCTTTCTTT
CDR3aa: CASSEEDTYTEAFF
j_gene: TRBJ1-1
abundance: -
d_gene: -
v_gene: TRBV2

CDR3nt: TGTGCCAGTACAGGGGGGCATTCGACTAGCTATGGCTACACCTTC
CDR3aa: CASTGGHSTSYGYTF
j_gene: TRBJ1-2
abundance: -
d_gene: TRBD1
v_gene: TRBV19

CDR3nt: TGCGCCAGCAGCCTCGGACTTAGCACAGATACGCAGTATTTT
CDR3aa: CASSLGLSTDTQYF
j_gene: TRBJ2-3
abundance: -
d_gene: -
v_gene: TRBV5-1

CDR3nt: TGTGCCAGCAACCGGCCGGGGTTCAGAGGTGAGATCTACGAGCAGTACTTC
CDR3aa: CASNRPGFRGEIYEQYF
j_gene: TRBJ2-7
abundance: -
d_gene: -
v_gene: TRBV5-6

CDR3nt: TGTGCCAGCAGCGTAGGATGGCTAGCGGGGGGCAATGAGCAGTTCTTC
CDR3aa: CASSVGWLAGGNEQFF
j_gene: TRBJ2-1
abundance: -
d_gene: TRBD2
v_gene: TRBV9